Listed below are T cell receptor beta chains from one sample, sequenced in a study of blood T cell repertoires in COVID-19. The repertoire was sequenced with immunoSEQ multiplex PCR; TCRdb's copy has only in-frame clones and lacks some. The sample gives about 160,000 clones, about 80% of which show up once; approximately 18% is in the top ten. Sequencing input: peripheral blood. These TCRs come from a woman of 80 years or more with acute or convalescent COVID-19. The CDR3 runs from the conserved cysteine through the conserved F or W. A D gene is named only where the DNA matches it firmly. Clone size is shown for a subset of rows, as once, few, many or a class of expanded clone.

>-|TRBV28|TRBJ1-1|-
TGTGCCAGCAGTTTAGACGGTCCGGGACATAAAAACACTGAAGCTTTCTTT
CASSLDGPGHKNTEAFF
>-|TRBV2|TRBJ1-1|-
TGTGCCAGCAGTCGGGATCGGGCGGGGAACACTGAAGCTTTCTTT
CASSRDRAGNTEAFF
>-|TRBV7-8|TRBJ2-3|TRBD2
TGTGCCAGCAGCATGACTAGCGGGGGGGCCTGGGATACGCAGTATTTT
CASSMTSGGAWDTQYF
>-|TRBV10-1|TRBJ2-7|-
TGCGCCAGCAGCCCCCGGGGGAGCATCCACGAGCAGTACTTC
CASSPRGSIHEQYF
>few|TRBV7-9|TRBJ2-7|-
TGTGCCAGCAGCTTAACTGGGGCGGGGGCCAGACAGTACTTC
CASSLTGAGARQYF
>-|TRBV27|TRBJ2-5|TRBD1
TGTGCCAGCAATCCCGGGACAGGGCAAGAGACCCAGTACTTC
CASNPGTGQETQYF
>-|TRBV18|TRBJ2-2|-
TGTGCCAGCTCACCATTTCCCTTGAACACCGGGGAGCTGTTTTTT
CASSPFPLNTGELFF
>-|TRBV5-1|TRBJ2-7|TRBD1
TGCGCCAGCAGCTTATTAGGACAGGGGCGACAGAGAACCTACGAGCAGTACTTC
CASSLLGQGRQRTYEQYF
>-|TRBV11-2|TRBJ2-2|-
TGTGCCAGCAGCTTAGTCCCTCTTAGACAGAACACCGGGGAGCTGTTTTTT
CASSLVPLRQNTGELFF
>-|TRBV27|TRBJ2-7|TRBD1
TGTGCCAGCAGTTTAAGGGACAGGTACGGCGAGCAGTACTTC
CASSLRDRYGEQYF
>-|TRBV19|TRBJ1-1|-
TGTGCCAGTACCCCGGGCCCAGGGAGGACTGAAGCTTTCTTT
CASTPGPGRTEAFF